The 21 T cell receptor beta chains below all came from one sample that was sequenced in a study of cytomegalovirus exposure and HLA in healthy donors. The PCR was carried out with 60 Vbeta primers and 13 Jbeta primers. Measured with immunoSEQ multiplex PCR; TCRdb has only the in-frame clones, and not every one. The top ten hold less than 2.5% of the sample, which has almost 200,000 clones, roughly 85% seen once. The source material was PBMCs. The receptors were sampled from a woman in her forties or fifties in good health and CMV-seronegative.

This chain links TRBV7-3 with TRBJ2-2, with 10 bases aligning to TRBD2. The CDR3 is made up of 15 amino acids. J was trimmed by 8 bases and V by 5 bases; bases with no gene match: 8. CDR1 and CDR2 (germline): SGHTA, FQGTGA. The CDR3 DNA follows: TGTGCCAGCAGCCCAAGGACTAGCGGAGGGGGGGAGCTGTTTTTT. This encodes CASSPRTSGGGELFF.

This chain links TRBV29-1 with TRBJ1-1, with D possibly being TRBD1 (5 bases). Germline V lookup: CDR1 SQVTM, CDR2 ANQGSEA. The CDR3 runs to 13 residues. V was clipped by 8 bases and J by 6 bases, with 19 bases between them. The CDR3 coding sequence is TGCAGCACAGGCCCTTGGAGTCACTCTGAAGCTTTCTTT. Protein sequence: CSTGPWSHSEAFF.

This rearrangement joins TRBV7-2 to TRBJ2-5; 9 bases align to TRBD2. Judging by the DNA end, TRBJ2-7 fits better; the J call may be wrong. The CDR3 extends over 13 amino acids. The germline V gene encodes CDR1 SGHTA and CDR2 FQGNSA. This CDR3 reads CASRAGTSNEQYF. Written as DNA, the CDR3 is TGTGCCAGCAGGGCCGGGACTAGCAACGAGCAGTACTTC.

This chain connects TRBV28 to TRBJ1-5, with D uncertain. CDR3 length: 15 residues. Trimming removed 3 bases from V and 1 base from J, with 10 bases in between. CDR1 MDHEN and CDR2 SYDVKM come from the germline V gene. The CDR3 DNA reads as TGTGCCAGCAGTTTGCCGACCAGGAGCAATCAGCCCCAGCATTTT. It is translated as CASSLPTRSNQPQHF.

The V gene is TRBV7-9, the J gene TRBJ2-3; a weak D match, TRBD2 (6 bases). Germline CDR1 is SEHNR and CDR2 is FQNEAQ (reference sequence). CDR3 length equals 15 residues. V gave up 3 bases and J gave up 3 bases, with 13 bases separating them. The CDR3 bases are TGTGCCAGCAGCTTGCTAGCGTTGGAAACAGATACGCAGTATTTT. It encodes CASSLLALETDTQYF.

By share of the sample, this clone is medium-sized. The identical CDR3 is also encoded by other nucleotide sequences in the sample. In DNA form, the CDR3 reads TGTGCCAGCAGCTTATTAGCGGGAGGCAATGAGCAGTTCTTC. It specifies CASSLLAGGNEQFF. V is TRBV7-6 and J is TRBJ2-1; TRBD2 agrees at 10 bases. Looked up from germline, CDR1 is SGHVS and CDR2 is FNYEAQ. J gave up 6 bases and V 2 bases, and 1 base lay outside the gene matches. The CDR3 is 14 amino acids.

The chain couples TRBV19 to TRBJ2-7; 8 bases align to TRBD1. The CDR3 runs to 13 residues. Germline CDR1 is LNHDA and CDR2 is SQIVND (reference sequence). J lost 0 bases, V lost 9 bases, and 4 bases had no gene match. CDR3 region: CASRQGSSYEQYF. The DNA of the CDR3 is TGTGCCAGCCGACAGGGGAGCTCCTACGAGCAGTACTTC.

This sequence joins TRBV7-2 and TRBJ2-5, with 7 bases matching TRBD2. Germline CDR1 SGHTA, CDR2 FQGNSA. Trimming took 5 bases from V and 5 from J; bases not matched to a gene: 8. The CDR3 length is 14 residues. The CDR3 loop is CASSPRGSGETQYF. The DNA of the CDR3 is TGTGCCAGCAGCCCACGCGGGAGTGGTGAGACCCAGTACTTC.

The V gene is TRBV7-2, the J gene TRBJ1-5; tentative D call: TRBD1 (6 bases). V lost 7 bases, J lost 2 bases, and 18 bases lay in between. The germline V gene encodes CDR1 SGHTA and CDR2 FQGNSA. The CDR3 has 16 residues. The CDR3 here is CASTSGTFYGNQPQHF. The CDR3 region has the DNA TGTGCCAGCACCTCTGGGACATTCTACGGCAATCAGCCCCAGCATTTT.

This chain connects TRBV6-5 to TRBJ2-7, with D perhaps matching TRBD1 (6 bases). Germline assignment: CDR1 MNHEY and CDR2 SVGAGI. The CDR3 sequence is 13 residues long. Trimming took 6 bases from V and 2 from J, leaving 11 bases between them. As DNA, the CDR3 is TGTGCCAGCAGCTCCACAGGGCCCTACGAGCAGTACTTC. Translated, it gives CASSSTGPYEQYF.

V gene TRBV28 combines with J gene TRBJ1-1, with D hard to call. The CDR3 totals 12 residues. Germline V lookup: CDR1 MDHEN, CDR2 SYDVKM. Trimming left V 5 bases short and J 3 bases short, with 7 bases between. The CDR3 protein is CASSIAHTEAFF. CDR3 bases: TGTGCCAGCAGTATAGCCCACACTGAAGCTTTCTTT.

This clone came up once. The chain couples TRBV5-6 to TRBJ2-3; D unresolved. The germline CDR1 and CDR2 sequences are SGHDT and YYEEEE. This CDR3 is built from 15 residues. V lost 3 bases and J 0 bases, leaving 11 bases between the germline ends. The CDR3 coding sequence is TGTGCCAGCAGCTATTGGCGGATTAGCACAGATACGCAGTATTTT. It is translated as CASSYWRISTDTQYF.

V usage is TRBV6-6 and J usage is TRBJ2-7, with TRBD2 matching over 9 bases. From germline, CDR1 is MNHNY and CDR2 SVGAGI (reference sequence). The V and J ends lost 5 bases and 3 bases, in that order; junction bases with no gene match: 8. The CDR3 covers 15 residues. The CDR3 loop is CASSRTTSGNYEQYF. CDR3 nucleotides: TGTGCCAGCAGTCGAACGACTAGCGGAAACTACGAGCAGTACTTC.

The chain recombines TRBV10-1 with TRBJ1-1; no clear D gene. Trimming removed 0 bases from V and 4 bases from J, with 9 bases in between. CDR1 is WNHNN, CDR2 SYGVQD, per germline (reference sequence). The CDR3 has 14 residues. For the CDR3, the DNA is TGCGCCAGCAGTGAGTCTTTACAGTCCACTGAAGCTTTCTTT. Translation gives CASSESLQSTEAFF.

In this sample, this clone turned up once. The chain recombines TRBV19 with TRBJ2-1; 8 bases agree with TRBD1. This CDR3 comprises 15 residues. Germline values: CDR1 LNHDA, CDR2 SQIVND (reference sequence). Trimming removed 4 bases from V and 2 bases from J; junction bases left unmatched: 4. Here the CDR3 reads CASSTGQGTYNEQFF. CDR3 bases: TGTGCCAGTAGTACAGGACAGGGAACCTACAATGAGCAGTTCTTC.

V and J are TRBV19 and TRBJ2-1, with 7 bases lining up with TRBD1. Germline CDR1 is LNHDA and CDR2 is SQIVND (reference sequence). CDR3 length: 14 amino acids. V dropped 5 bases and J dropped 3; count of bases not matched to a gene: 4. CDR3 protein: CASSFRTGYNEQFF. The CDR3 coding sequence is TGTGCCAGTAGTTTCAGGACAGGCTACAATGAGCAGTTCTTC.

The chain couples TRBV27 to TRBJ1-5; perhaps TRBD1 as D (5 bases). CDR1 is MNHEY, CDR2 SMNVEV, per germline (reference sequence). The CDR3 covers 17 residues. V lost 5 bases to trimming and J lost 0 bases, with 17 bases between them. For the CDR3, the DNA is TGTGCCAGCAGTGGGCGGGGTAGGGGATATAGCAATCAGCCCCAGCATTTT. This encodes CASSGRGRGYSNQPQHF.

This clone was picked up one time. The CDR3 spells CASRTGTGGPYEQYF. In DNA, the CDR3 is TGTGCCAGCAGAACCGGGACAGGGGGCCCCTACGAGCAGTACTTC. This chain links TRBV27 with TRBJ2-7; 12 nucleotides line up with TRBD1. Germline V gene sequence: CDR1 MNHEY, CDR2 SMNVEV (reference sequence). This CDR3 has 15 amino acids. Unmatched junction bases numbered 5, after V lost 6 bases and J lost 2 bases.

This clone was recorded only once. The chain links TRBV5-6 to TRBJ2-1; D gene uncertain. From germline, CDR1 is SGHDT and CDR2 YYEEEE. The CDR3 is 12 residues long. Trimming took 1 base from V and 7 from J, leaving 6 bases between them. CDR3 residues: CASSLKQNEQFF. As DNA, the CDR3 is TGTGCCAGCAGCTTGAAACAGAATGAGCAGTTCTTC.

The chain is built from TRBV7-9 and TRBJ1-2; D is possibly TRBD1 (5 bases). This CDR3 has 15 residues. V shed 10 bases and J shed 4 bases, with 22 bases lying between them. Germline V gene sequence: CDR1 SEHNR, CDR2 FQNEAQ (reference sequence). CDR3 bases: TGTGCCATCATAGCGGGAGCGGGGCTGAGCTATGGCTACACCTTC. Translating it yields CAIIAGAGLSYGYTF.

The chain carries TRBV11-2 and TRBJ2-1, with 11 nucleotides matching TRBD1. The CDR3 spans 15 residues. The germline CDR1 and CDR2 sequences are SGHAT and FQNNGV. V shed 4 bases, J shed 5 bases, and the junction held 4 bases outside the gene matches. In DNA form, the CDR3 reads TGTGCCAGCAGCTACGGGACAGGGGGGGACAATGAGCAGTTCTTC. Protein: CASSYGTGGDNEQFF. Complete variable domain (other parts from reference TRBV11-2 and TRBJ2-1): EAGVAQSPRYKIIEKRQSVAFWCNPISGHATLYWYQQILGQGPKLLIQFQNNGVVDDSQLPKDRFSAERLKGVDSTLKIQPAKLEDSAVYLCASSYGTGGDNEQFFGPGTRLTVL.